This T cell receptor (beta chain) was profiled in a study of immune evolution from preneoplasia to lung adenocarcinoma. This table comes from immunoSEQ multiplex PCR, and its TCRdb copy is limited to in-frame clones, with some not included. The sample carries about 4,200 clones, approximately 79% recorded once. This clone was detected only a few times. Germline V gene data show CDR1 as KGHSH and CDR2 as LQKENI. V was trimmed by 9 bases and J by 7 bases, leaving 22 bases between them. The CDR3 sequence is 15 residues long. H&E slides confirmed each diagnosis, reviewed by two pathologists independently.

This TCR derives from a person in their forties or fifties with lung adenocarcinoma. Some clones in this sample may be carry-over from other donors' samples. Source material: FFPE invasive lung adenocarcinoma tissue. The chain carries TRBV18 and TRBJ2-1; no reliable D call. The CDR3 DNA reads as TGTGCCAGTTCCCCCCTCGCTCAGGTTAGGAATGAGCAGTTCTTC. This gives the protein CASSPLAQVRNEQFF.